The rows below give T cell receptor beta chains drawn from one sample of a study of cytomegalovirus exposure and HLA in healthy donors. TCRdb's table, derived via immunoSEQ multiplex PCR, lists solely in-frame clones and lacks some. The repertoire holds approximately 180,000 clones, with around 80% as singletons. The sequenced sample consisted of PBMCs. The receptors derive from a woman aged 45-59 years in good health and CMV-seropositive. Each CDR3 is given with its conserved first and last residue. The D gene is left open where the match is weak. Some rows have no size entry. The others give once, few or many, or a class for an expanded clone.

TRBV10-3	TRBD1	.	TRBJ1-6	CAISPGGTVNSPLHF	TGTGCCATCAGTCCTGGCGGGACAGTTAATTCACCCCTCCACTTT
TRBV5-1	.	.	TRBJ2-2	CASSLQGGTGELFF	TGCGCCAGCAGCTTACAGGGGGGGACCGGGGAGCTGTTTTTT
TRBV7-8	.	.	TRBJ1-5	CASSLSGSAGQPQHF	TGTGCCAGCAGCTTAAGCGGCTCGGCGGGTCAGCCCCAGCATTTT
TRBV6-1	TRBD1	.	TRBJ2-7	CASSELSPRTGRGQYF	TGTGCCAGCAGTGAACTATCCCCTAGGACAGGGAGAGGGCAGTACTTC
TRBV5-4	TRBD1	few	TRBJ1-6	CASSLQGAGSPLHF	TGTGCCAGCAGCTTACAGGGGGCAGGATCACCCCTCCACTTT
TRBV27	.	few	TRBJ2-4	CASSLSDRSAKNIQYF	TGTGCCAGCAGCCTTAGCGACAGGAGTGCCAAAAACATTCAGTACTTC
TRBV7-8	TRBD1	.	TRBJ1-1	CASSSPRQGVSTEAFF	TGTGCCAGCAGCTCACCTCGACAGGGGGTAAGCACTGAAGCTTTCTTT
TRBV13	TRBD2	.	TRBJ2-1	CASSLEAWTSGVKWSYNEQFF	TGTGCCAGCAGCTTAGAAGCTTGGACTAGCGGGGTGAAGTGGTCCTACAATGAGCAGTTCTTC
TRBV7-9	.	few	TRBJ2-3	CASSPKGGATDTQYF	TGTGCCAGCAGCCCCAAGGGGGGGGCCACAGATACGCAGTATTTT
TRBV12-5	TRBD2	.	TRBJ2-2	CASGLGLAGRAGELFF	TGTGCTAGTGGTTTGGGACTAGCGGGGAGAGCCGGGGAGCTGTTTTTT
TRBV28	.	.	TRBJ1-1	CASSSAPENTEAFF	TGTGCCAGCAGTTCCGCTCCAGAGAACACTGAAGCTTTCTTT